The source of this T cell receptor beta chain is a study of technical replicates of blood from a few donors. CDR1 is MDHEN, CDR2 SYDVKM, per germline. This CDR3 is built from 15 residues. The J segment lost 3 bases and the V segment lost 4 bases, leaving 9 bases of the junction unmatched. Sequenced by immunoSEQ multiplex PCR; TCRdb stores in-frame clones only, minus some. The repertoire holds some 96,000 clones, with almost 96% as singletons. The genes are TRBV28 and TRBJ2-7, with 7 bases fitting TRBD1. Sequenced sample: T cells isolated from PBMCs. The clonotype was recovered from a human donor in good health. This CDR3 reads CASSSAGTAFYEQYF. CDR3 coding DNA: TGTGCCAGCAGTTCAGCCGGGACAGCTTTCTACGAGCAGTACTTC.